These 18 T cell receptor beta chains originate from one sample sequenced in a study of T cells after yellow fever vaccination. One entry per CDR3 protein results from TCRdb running MiXCR on the 5' RACE reads. The sample carries a few hundred thousand distinct CDR3 sequences, over 4% recorded once. Sequenced material: PBMCs, taken 5 days after the yellow fever booster vaccination. These TCRs come from a man aged 18-30 years who received the YFV17D yellow fever vaccine.

This clonotype was detected a few times. The chain is built from TRBV5-6 and TRBJ2-7; perhaps D is TRBD1 or TRBD2 (6 bases each). CDR3 length: 16 residues. V gave up 3 bases and J gave up 3 bases, with 19 bases separating them. CDR1 and CDR2 from the germline V gene are SGHDT and YYEEEE. The CDR3 region has the DNA TGTGCCAGCAGCTATCCGAGGGGGGAAAAAGACTACGAGCAGTACGTC. It translates to CASSYPRGEKDYEQYV.

This clonotype has just a few counts. The chain couples TRBV28 to TRBJ2-5; TRBD1 is a possible D gene (5 bases). CDR1 MDHEN and CDR2 SYDVKM come from the germline V gene. The V gene lost 6 bases and the J gene lost 5 bases, with 10 bases spanning the gap. The CDR3 has 12 amino acids. The CDR3 DNA sequence: TGTGCCAGCAGGGGGCCAGGGGAGACCCAGTACTTC. Translation: CASRGPGETQYF.

This clonotype was observed a few times. The chain employs TRBV7-2 and TRBJ2-5; a possible D gene is TRBD1 (5 bases). The CDR3 extends over 18 amino acids. The germline gives CDR1 SGHTA, CDR2 FQGNSA. V lost 1 base and J 5 bases, leaving 23 bases between the germline ends. The CDR3 DNA is TGTGCCAGCAGCTTAGGTCTCCGCAGGGTCGGGTTCGGGGAGACCCAGTACTTC. The encoded protein is CASSLGLRRVGFGETQYF. The entire variable domain, with the rest obtained from reference TRBV7-2 and TRBJ2-5, is as follows: GAGVSQSPSNKVTEKGKDVELRCDPISGHTALYWYRQSLGQGLEFLIYFQGNSAPDKSGLPSDRFSAERTGGSVSTLTIQRTQQEDSAVYLCASSLGLRRVGFGETQYFGPGTRLLVL.

This chain links TRBV6-2 or TRBV6-3 with TRBJ2-2; D remains unclear. Trimming pared 2 bases from V and 10 bases from J, leaving 8 bases between. This CDR3 is 12 amino acids long. Per the germline V gene, CDR1 is MNHEY and CDR2 is SVGEGT. Written as DNA, the CDR3 is TGTGCCAGCAGTTACGGGGAAGAGGAGCTGTTTTTT. It translates to CASSYGEEELFF.

Ten or more counts support this clonotype. The chain employs TRBV7-9 and TRBJ1-2; D not resolved. The CDR3 sequence is 14 residues long. CDR1 and CDR2 (germline): SEHNR, FQNEAQ (reference sequence). The V gene lost 4 bases and the J gene lost 0 bases, with 9 bases spanning the gap. CDR3 coding DNA: TGTGCCAGCAGCTCGTCCGCTTCTAACTATGGCTACACCTTC. Its protein is CASSSSASNYGYTF.

This clonotype was seen more than once but under ten times. The rearrangement links TRBV5-1 to TRBJ2-1; the D is unclear. The ends were cut back, 4 bases at V and 9 bases at J, with 17 bases in the middle. Germline V gene sequence: CDR1 SGHRS, CDR2 YFSETQ. The CDR3 loop spans 14 amino acids. The CDR3 nucleotides read TGCGCCAGCAGCCCCCGGGTTGGGGTTGGTGAGCAGTTCTTC. Protein sequence: CASSPRVGVGEQFF. The complete variable domain, with remaining parts taken from reference TRBV5-1 and TRBJ2-1, reads KAGVTQTPRYLIKTRGQQVTLSCSPISGHRSVSWYQQTPGQGLQFLFEYFSETQRNKGNFPGRFSGRQFSNSRSEMNVSTLELGDSALYLCASSPRVGVGEQFFGPGTRLTVL.

This clonotype was observed a handful of times. This chain connects TRBV20-1 to TRBJ2-5, with D tentatively TRBD2 (6 bases). V lost 2 bases, J lost 7 bases, and 20 bases lay in between. This CDR3 spans 15 amino acids. Germline CDR1 reads DFQATT; CDR2 reads SNEGSKA (reference sequence). The CDR3 loop reads CSARKSGLAFGTQYF. The DNA of the CDR3 is TGCAGTGCTAGAAAGTCGGGACTGGCCTTCGGGACCCAGTACTTC.

This clonotype has only a few counts. The chain combines TRBV11-2 with TRBJ2-7; D could derive from TRBD1 or TRBD2 (6 bases each). The CDR3 is 15 residues long. Per the germline V gene, CDR1 is SGHAT and CDR2 is FQNNGV. V was shortened by 1 base and J by 6 bases, with 16 bases between the two germline ends. This chain's CDR3 is CASSLVWRGAAEQYV. The CDR3 DNA reads TGTGCCAGCAGCTTAGTTTGGAGGGGGGCGGCCGAGCAGTACGTC.

The rearrangement uses TRBV2 and TRBJ2-7; a weak D match, TRBD1 (6 bases). The germline CDR1 and CDR2 sequences are SNHLY and FYNNEI. V was pared by 7 bases and J by 6 bases, with 16 bases between. This CDR3 is built from 13 residues. The DNA for the CDR3 is TGTGCCAGCACTTCCAGGGGTCTGGGCGAGCAGTACTTC. This sequence encodes CASTSRGLGEQYF.

The chain uses TRBV4-2 and TRBJ2-5; either TRBD1 or TRBD2 may supply D (6 bases each). The CDR3 runs to 17 residues. CDR1 and CDR2 (germline): LGHNA, YNFKEQ. V lost 0 bases and J lost 2, with 16 bases in between. CDR3 nucleotides: TGTGCCAGCAGCCAAGATAAGGGGGGTACATTACAAGAGACCCAGTACTTC. The encoded protein is CASSQDKGGTLQETQYF.

This clonotype was picked up a small number of times. The gene calls are TRBV7-9 and TRBJ1-1; D is uncertain. Germline values: CDR1 SEHNR, CDR2 FQNEAQ (reference sequence). The CDR3 has 14 residues. The germline V and J ends were trimmed by 3 bases and 3 bases, with 11 bases remaining between them. The CDR3 DNA sequence: TGTGCCAGCAGCTTGATTGGTCCGGACACTGAAGCTTTCTTT. Its translation: CASSLIGPDTEAFF.

J is TRBJ2-3 and V is TRBV7-2; D may match TRBD1 or TRBD2 (5 bases each). CDR3 length: 16 amino acids. V was shortened by 7 bases and J by 0 bases, with 17 bases between the two germline ends. CDR1 and CDR2 (germline): SGHTA, FQGNSA. CDR3 coding DNA: TGTGCCAGCACGGGGACCACAGGCTCTAGCACAGATACGCAGTATTTT. Its protein is CASTGTTGSSTDTQYF.

The rearrangement joins TRBV25-1 to TRBJ1-4; D ambiguous. This CDR3 region has 13 residues. Germline V gives CDR1 MGHDK, CDR2 SYGVNS. V lost 4 bases, J lost 7 bases, and 10 bases lay in between. The CDR3 spells CASSAWPSEKLFF. CDR3 DNA sequence: TGTGCCAGCAGTGCCTGGCCCTCTGAAAAACTGTTTTTT.

This clonotype was picked up many times. The chain carries TRBV10-3 and TRBJ1-2; weak D call: TRBD1 (5 bases). The CDR3 totals 14 residues. V was cut by 3 bases and J by 8 bases, with 16 bases left in between. CDR1 is ENHRY and CDR2 is SYGVKD in the germline V gene. CDR3: CAISETGGAGGYTF. CDR3 DNA sequence: TGTGCCATCAGTGAAACAGGTGGAGCAGGGGGCTACACCTTC.

This clonotype was detected ten times or more. The rearrangement uses TRBV5-4 and TRBJ2-1; a weak D match, TRBD2 (5 bases). Trimming cost V 3 bases and J 5 bases, with 6 bases left between them. This CDR3 spans 12 amino acids. In germline, CDR1 is SGHNT, CDR2 YYREEE (reference sequence). The CDR3 loop reads CASSSLDNEQFF. DNA for the CDR3: TGTGCCAGCAGCTCACTAGACAATGAGCAGTTCTTC.

The chain couples TRBV5-1 to TRBJ2-1; the D gene is possibly TRBD2 (6 bases). Trimming left V 5 bases short and J 7 bases short, with 16 bases between. CDR1 and CDR2 (germline): SGHRS, YFSETQ. The CDR3 consists of 14 residues. The DNA for the CDR3 is TGCGCCAGCAGTCTTGTTACTAGCTGGAATGAGCAGTTCTTC. Translating it yields CASSLVTSWNEQFF.

This clonotype has more than one count but fewer than ten. The V and J genes are TRBV3-1 and TRBJ1-1, with 7 bases fitting TRBD1. V shed 4 bases, J shed 1 base, and the junction held 9 bases outside the gene matches. CDR1 is LGHDT, CDR2 YNNKEL, per germline (reference sequence). The CDR3 spans 16 residues. This CDR3 is CASSRSEQGRNTEAFF. DNA of the CDR3: TGTGCCAGCAGCCGCTCCGAACAGGGGAGGAACACTGAAGCTTTCTTT.

This clonotype was counted between two and nine times. This sequence joins TRBV29-1 and TRBJ1-4, with D perhaps TRBD1 (5 bases). Germline assignment: CDR1 SQVTM and CDR2 ANQGSEA. The CDR3 consists of 13 residues. The V end lost 6 bases, the J end lost 6 bases, and 14 bases lay between the germline ends. The CDR3 sequence: CSVEGSPDEKLFF. CDR3 coding DNA: TGCAGCGTCGAGGGGTCCCCCGATGAAAAACTGTTTTTT.